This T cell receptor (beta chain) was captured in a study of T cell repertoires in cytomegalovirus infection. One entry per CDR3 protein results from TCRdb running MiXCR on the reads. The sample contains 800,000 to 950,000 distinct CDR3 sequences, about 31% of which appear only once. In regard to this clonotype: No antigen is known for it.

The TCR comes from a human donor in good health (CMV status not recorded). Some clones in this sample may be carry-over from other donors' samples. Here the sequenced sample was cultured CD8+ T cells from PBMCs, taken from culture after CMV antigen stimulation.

CDR3 loop: CVGSQAGVRSTDTQYF. The CDR3 region has the DNA TGTGTCGGCAGCCAAGCGGGGGTTCGGAGCACAGATACGCAGTATTTT. The chain is built from TRBV14 and TRBJ2-3, with 8 positions matching TRBD2. There are 16 residues in the CDR3. CDR1 SGHDN and CDR2 FVKESK come from the germline V gene.